One sample yielded the 18 T cell receptor beta chains listed below, sequenced in a study of blood T cells in healthy people across ages. Then a second PCR, running about 6 to 11 cycles, was carried out with a sample-barcoded 5' primer and a J-beta primer mix. TCRdb re-called the 5' RACE reads through MiXCR, storing one row per CDR3 protein. The table shows about 760,000 distinct CDR3 sequences, with more than 20% occurring only once. These sequences were also reported in another study, on T cells of mothers and their children.

The sample was blood. The receptors here all came from a boy aged 5 to 17 in good health.

The J gene is TRBJ2-7, the V gene TRBV20-1; D unresolved. The germline gives CDR1 DFQATT, CDR2 SNEGSKA (reference sequence). Trimming left V 3 bases short and J 0 bases short, with 9 bases between. This CDR3 spans 13 amino acids. CDR3 coding DNA: TGCAGTGCTAGCCACGGTAACTCCTACGAGCAGTACTTC. Translating it yields CSASHGNSYEQYF.

The rearrangement links TRBV5-1 to TRBJ2-3, with TRBD2 matching over 10 bases. The CDR3 sequence is 16 residues long. J was trimmed by 1 base and V by 4 bases; bases with no gene match: 6. Germline V lookup: CDR1 SGHRS, CDR2 YFSETQ. CDR3 nucleotide sequence: TGCGCCAGCAGCGCTAGCGGGAGAGAGGGCACAGATACGCAGTATTTT. Residues: CASSASGREGTDTQYF.

This chain links TRBV6-2 or TRBV6-3 with TRBJ1-2; D might be TRBD1 (6 bases). Germline V gives CDR1 MNHEY, CDR2 SVGEGT. V dropped 7 bases and J dropped 6 bases, with 18 bases sitting between them. This CDR3 spans 14 amino acids. In nucleotides, the CDR3 is TGTGCCAGCAAGTCACCACAGGGAAGGGATGGCTACACCTTC. It codes for CASKSPQGRDGYTF.

The genes are TRBV5-1 and TRBJ1-1; 9 bases map to TRBD1. Germline V gives CDR1 SGHRS, CDR2 YFSETQ. CDR3 size: 14 residues. Trimming cost V 4 bases and J 4 bases; bases outside gene matches: 5. The CDR3 is CASSLGTGSTEAFF. The CDR3 DNA sequence: TGCGCCAGCAGCCTCGGGACAGGGAGCACTGAAGCTTTCTTT.

This clonotype has a handful of counts. The V and J genes are TRBV7-9 and TRBJ2-7; TRBD2 matches at 11 bases. The CDR3 is 15 residues long. CDR1 and CDR2 from the germline V gene are SEHNR and FQNEAQ (reference sequence). V lost 5 bases and J lost 0; bases outside the gene matches: 3. CDR3 coding DNA: TGTGCCAGCAGCGCAGGACTAGCGGGCTCCTACGAGCAGTACTTC. It is translated as CASSAGLAGSYEQYF.

This clonotype was seen a handful of times. The rearrangement joins TRBV11-2 to TRBJ2-1, with TRBD2 identical over 7 bases. Per germline, CDR1 SGHAT and CDR2 FQNNGV. With V trimmed by 2 bases and J by 2 bases, 6 bases remained unmatched. This CDR3 is 16 amino acids long. CDR3 DNA sequence: TGTGCCAGCAGCTTACGGGGGGTCTTAGCCTACAATGAGCAGTTCTTC. It specifies CASSLRGVLAYNEQFF.

This chain links TRBV5-1 with TRBJ2-5; 8 bases align to TRBD2. The J call is in doubt because the DNA end fits TRBJ2-1 better. This CDR3 has 16 residues. Germline lookup yields CDR1 SGHRS and CDR2 YFSETQ. CDR3 loop: CASSREGEPSGNEQFF. CDR3 in DNA: TGCGCCAGCAGTCGGGAGGGGGAGCCCAGTGGGAATGAGCAGTTCTTC.

The chain has TRBV29-1 and TRBJ2-5; tentative D call: TRBD1 (6 bases). The end of the DNA fits TRBJ2-7 better, so the J call may be wrong. This CDR3 has 13 residues. CDR1 and CDR2 from the germline V gene are SQVTM and ANQGSEA. CDR3: CSVWDTTYYEQYF. The CDR3 nucleotides are TGCAGCGTTTGGGACACCACCTACTACGAGCAGTACTTC.

The chain has TRBV27 and TRBJ2-5; 8 nucleotides match TRBD1. The CDR3 runs 16 residues. V lost 5 bases to trimming and J lost 5 bases; unmatched junction nucleotides: 13. CDR1 and CDR2 (germline): MNHEY, SMNVEV (reference sequence). The CDR3 bases are TGTGCCAGCAGTATCAACAGGGGGAGACCTCCCGAGACCCAGTACTTC. Protein: CASSINRGRPPETQYF.

Regarding this clonotype: Compared with germline, one end of the junction differs, possibly owing to a read error. The V call is TRBV20-1, the J call TRBJ2-5, with D possibly being TRBD2 (6 bases). Germline CDR1 is DFQATT and CDR2 is SNEGSKA (reference sequence). This CDR3 is built from 15 residues. The CDR3 DNA sequence: TGCAGTGCTAGTATCGGTTCCGGCGGGGTAGAGACCCAGTGCTTC. It codes for CSASIGSGGVETQCF.

This clonotype came up many times. The V and J genes are TRBV12-3 or TRBV12-4 and TRBJ1-2; no clear D gene. The CDR3 is 10 residues long. Trimming stripped 1 base from V and 7 bases from J, with 1 base between. The CDR3 loop reads CASSLGGYTF. Written as DNA, the CDR3 is TGTGCCAGCAGTTTAGGTGGCTACACCTTC.

This rearrangement joins TRBV10-2 to TRBJ2-7; TRBD2 might be the D (5 bases). Germline-derived CDR1 and CDR2 are WSHSY and SAAADI. Trimming took 4 bases from V and 2 from J, leaving 15 bases between them. This CDR3 spans 15 amino acids. CDR3 amino acids: CASSGVTEGAYEQYF. The CDR3 bases are TGCGCCAGCAGTGGCGTTACCGAGGGCGCCTACGAGCAGTACTTC.

The chain employs TRBV11-3 and TRBJ2-6, with TRBD1 as a possible D gene (5 bases). The germline V and J ends were trimmed by 4 bases and 2 bases, with 12 bases remaining between them. Germline CDR1 is SGHNT and CDR2 is YENEEA. The CDR3 has 16 amino acids. The CDR3 here is CASSSDLGAGANVLTF. CDR3 nucleotides: TGTGCCAGCAGCTCAGATCTAGGGGCTGGGGCCAACGTCCTGACTTTC.

The chain recombines TRBV4-2 with TRBJ2-5, with a weak D call TRBD2 (5 bases). The end of the DNA aligns better with TRBJ2-7, so the J call may be wrong. The CDR3 is 15 amino acids. The germline V gene has CDR1 LGHNA and CDR2 YNFKEQ. As DNA, the CDR3 is TGTGCCAGCAGCCAAGCAATGCTAGCTGAGTACGAGCAGTACTTC. Translated: CASSQAMLAEYEQYF.

This clonotype was counted a few times. This sequence joins TRBV7-6 and TRBJ2-2, with no clear D. In germline, CDR1 is SGHVS, CDR2 FNYEAQ. This CDR3 comprises 12 residues. Between the trimmed V and J ends, which lost 4 bases and 5 bases, there was a span of 5 bases. The CDR3: CASSSATGELFF. The CDR3 DNA reads TGTGCCAGCAGCTCTGCTACCGGGGAGCTGTTTTTT.

This clonotype was counted a few times. This chain links TRBV12-3 or TRBV12-4 with TRBJ1-5; 7 bases fit TRBD1. The CDR3 has 15 residues. Germline trimming cut 6 bases from V and 1 base from J; bases unmatched to any gene: 6. DNA for the CDR3: TGTGCCAGCAGCCATGACAGGGTGAGCAATCAGCCCCAGCATTTT. Translation: CASSHDRVSNQPQHF.

The rearrangement links TRBV6-2 or TRBV6-3 to TRBJ2-4, with TRBD1 as a possible D gene (6 bases). The CDR3 spans 16 residues. CDR1 and CDR2 (germline): MNHEY, SVGEGT. V dropped 2 bases and J dropped 0 bases, with 11 bases sitting between them. The CDR3 sequence: CASSYDRNLAKNIQYF. CDR3 nucleotides: TGTGCCAGCAGTTACGACAGGAACCTAGCCAAAAACATTCAGTACTTC.

The chain is built from TRBV10-3 and TRBJ2-3; D is unresolved. The CDR3 spans 12 residues. The V end was cut by 10 bases, the J end by 0 bases, with 8 bases between. The germline gives CDR1 ENHRY, CDR2 SYGVKD. The CDR3 spells CATTLSTDTQYF. In DNA, the CDR3 is TGTGCCACAACCTTGAGCACAGATACGCAGTATTTT.